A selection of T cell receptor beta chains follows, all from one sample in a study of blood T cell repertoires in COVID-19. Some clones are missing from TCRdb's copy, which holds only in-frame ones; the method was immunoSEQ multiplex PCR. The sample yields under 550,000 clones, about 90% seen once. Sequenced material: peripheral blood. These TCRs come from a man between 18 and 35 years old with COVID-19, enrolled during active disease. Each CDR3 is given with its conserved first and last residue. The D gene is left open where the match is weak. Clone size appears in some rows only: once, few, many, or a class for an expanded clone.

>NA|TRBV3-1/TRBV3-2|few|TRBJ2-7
CASSPRDFTYEQYF
TGTGCCAGCAGCCCCCGGGACTTTACCTACGAGCAGTACTTC
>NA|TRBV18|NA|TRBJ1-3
CASSPMTNSGNTIYF
TGTGCCAGCTCACCAATGACAAACTCTGGAAACACCATATATTTT
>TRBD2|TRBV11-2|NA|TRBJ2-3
CASSITSGGTTDTQYF
TGTGCCAGCAGCATAACCAGCGGGGGGACCACAGATACGCAGTATTTT
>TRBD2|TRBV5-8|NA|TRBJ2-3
CASSRSGITDTQYF
TGTGCCAGCAGCCGGAGCGGGATCACAGATACGCAGTATTTT
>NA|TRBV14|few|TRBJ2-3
CASSQPAGLRGRDTQYF
TGTGCCAGCAGCCAGCCTGCGGGACTCCGGGGTCGGGATACGCAGTATTTT
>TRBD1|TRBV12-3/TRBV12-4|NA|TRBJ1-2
CASSLQGFDGYTF
TGTGCCAGCAGCCTACAGGGGTTCGATGGCTACACCTTC
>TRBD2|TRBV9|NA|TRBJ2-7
CASSTGGSTYEQYF
TGTGCCAGCAGCACGGGGGGAAGTACCTACGAGCAGTACTTC
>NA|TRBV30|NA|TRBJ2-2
CAWDIGLTGELFF
TGTGCCTGGGATATCGGGTTGACCGGGGAGCTGTTTTTT
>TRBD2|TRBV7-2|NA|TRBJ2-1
CASSWTSGGLNEQFF
TGTGCCAGCAGCTGGACTAGCGGGGGTCTCAATGAGCAGTTCTTC
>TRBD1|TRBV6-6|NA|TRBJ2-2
CASSPGGWTGELFF
TGTGCCAGCAGTCCAGGGGGCTGGACCGGGGAGCTGTTTTTT
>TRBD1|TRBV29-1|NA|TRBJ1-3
CSVTGVNGNTIYF
TGCAGCGTCACAGGGGTTAATGGAAACACCATATATTTT